The T cell receptor beta chain described here comes from a study of identical twins. Broader study findings: Low generation-probability sequences were in excess among twin-shared out-of-frame alpha sequences. Partly confounded zero-insertion analyses could result from invariant MAIT and iNKT cells.

TCRdb re-called the 5' RACE reads with MiXCR, one entry per CDR3 protein. This table has some 440,000 distinct CDR3 sequences, 20% to 25% appearing once. With regard to this clonotype: Its cognate antigen is unknown.

The germline V gene has CDR1 SGHRS and CDR2 YFSETQ. This CDR3 comprises 15 residues. V dropped 0 bases and J dropped 3 bases, with 13 bases sitting between them. These records were also assigned to another study, of T cells expressing NK-cell markers. That study reports: Restriction of the sorted population to alpha-beta TCR T cells was achieved in several experiments with an anti-gamma-delta TCR antibody. For several donors, the dominant NKG2C+ clonotypes made up about 1.0-7.5% of their CD8+ T cells.

Material for sequencing was CD4+ T cells sorted from blood. This TCR was recovered from a woman between 18 and 29 years old in good health. The chain employs TRBV5-1 and TRBJ2-7; maybe TRBD1 (5 bases). CDR3 bases: TGCGCCAGCAGCTTGGGCCGCAGGGATAACTACGAGCAGTACTTC. Protein product: CASSLGRRDNYEQYF.